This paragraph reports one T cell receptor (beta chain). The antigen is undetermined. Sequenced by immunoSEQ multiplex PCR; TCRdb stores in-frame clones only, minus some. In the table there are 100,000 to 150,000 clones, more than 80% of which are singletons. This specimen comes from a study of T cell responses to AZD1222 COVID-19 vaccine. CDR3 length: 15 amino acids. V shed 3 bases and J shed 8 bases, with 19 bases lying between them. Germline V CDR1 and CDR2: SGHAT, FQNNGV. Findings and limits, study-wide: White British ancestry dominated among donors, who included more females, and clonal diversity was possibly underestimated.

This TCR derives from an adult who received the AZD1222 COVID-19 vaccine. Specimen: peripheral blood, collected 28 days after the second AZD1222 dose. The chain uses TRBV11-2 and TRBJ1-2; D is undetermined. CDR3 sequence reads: CASSLVGGPDGGYTF. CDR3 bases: TGTGCCAGCAGCTTGGTTGGTGGGCCAGACGGAGGCTACACCTTC.